The next 14 T cell receptor beta chains were all read from a single sample in a study of blood T cell repertoires in COVID-19. The data were produced by immunoSEQ multiplex PCR, yet TCRdb's version contains in-frame clones alone and is incomplete. The sample lists 60,000 to 80,000 clones; 70% to 90% were seen once. Sequencing was performed on peripheral blood. All receptors come from a human donor in a cohort sampled during active COVID-19.

Here the CDR3 reads CASSSGLVLDEQFF. For the CDR3, the DNA is TGTGCCAGTAGTTCCGGACTTGTGTTGGATGAGCAGTTCTTC. This chain uses TRBV19 with TRBJ2-1; D may be TRBD2 (5 bases). Germline CDR1 reads LNHDA; CDR2 reads SQIVND (reference sequence). V lost 5 bases and J 8 bases, leaving 16 bases between the germline ends. The CDR3 extends over 14 amino acids.

The chain recombines TRBV5-6 with TRBJ2-2; no clear D. The V end was cut by 0 bases, the J end by 1 base, with 10 bases between. This CDR3 contains 16 residues. The germline gives CDR1 SGHDT, CDR2 YYEEEE. The CDR3 bases are TGTGCCAGCAGCTTGGCCTCCAGAAAGAACACCGGGGAGCTGTTTTTT. Protein sequence: CASSLASRKNTGELFF.

V usage is TRBV28 and J usage is TRBJ1-1, with D possibly being TRBD1 (5 bases). CDR3 size: 14 residues. Looked up from germline, CDR1 is MDHEN and CDR2 is SYDVKM. The V and J ends lost 5 bases and 3 bases respectively, with 13 bases between them. CDR3 protein: CASSPHRTYTEAFF. DNA of the CDR3: TGTGCCAGCAGTCCCCACAGGACCTACACTGAAGCTTTCTTT.

CDR3 DNA: TGTGCCAGCAGTGAAAGGGCGGGAGTGGGGACCCAGTACTTC. This translates into CASSERAGVGTQYF. The gene calls are TRBV2 and TRBJ2-5, with 7 bases that match TRBD2. Germline assignment: CDR1 SNHLY and CDR2 FYNNEI. CDR3 length: 14 residues. V was pared by 2 bases and J by 7 bases, with 7 bases of the junction left unmatched.

The V and J genes are TRBV6-1 and TRBJ1-5; no firm D call. The ends were cut back, 0 bases at V and 5 bases at J, with 11 bases in the middle. The CDR3 loop spans 15 amino acids. Germline CDR1 reads MNHNS; CDR2 reads SASEGT. In nucleotides, the CDR3 is TGTGCCAGCAGTGAAGCTGGAGAGAGATATCAGCCCCAGCATTTT. This sequence encodes CASSEAGERYQPQHF.

The chain is built from TRBV13 and TRBJ2-7; TRBD1 agrees at 7 bases. The length of the CDR3 is 16 residues. The V and J ends lost 4 bases and 1 base, in that order; junction bases with no gene match: 10. Looked up from germline, CDR1 is PRHDT and CDR2 is FYEKMQ (reference sequence). The CDR3 region is CASSSPRGPLSYEQYF. The CDR3 region has the DNA TGTGCCAGCAGCTCCCCTAGGGGGCCCCTATCCTACGAGCAGTACTTC.

This sequence joins TRBV28 and TRBJ2-7, with 10 nucleotides matching TRBD2. With V trimmed by 6 bases and J by 6 bases, 8 bases remained unmatched. Germline loops: CDR1 MDHEN, CDR2 SYDVKM. The CDR3 runs 14 residues. The CDR3 region is CASRMTSGHFEQYF. The CDR3 DNA follows: TGTGCCAGCAGGATGACTAGCGGGCACTTCGAGCAGTACTTC.

V is TRBV6-6 and J is TRBJ2-7; a weak D match, TRBD2 (6 bases). The V end was cut by 5 bases, the J end by 6 bases, with 17 bases between. CDR3 length: 14 residues. CDR1 is MNHNY, CDR2 SVGAGI, per germline (reference sequence). The CDR3 loop is CASSPPGQGGEQYF. The CDR3 region has the DNA TGTGCCAGCAGTCCGCCTGGGCAGGGAGGCGAGCAGTACTTC.

CDR3 region: CASSLAVREAFF. The CDR3 nucleotides read TGTGCCAGCAGCTTGGCCGTCAGGGAAGCTTTCTTT. V usage is TRBV5-5 and J usage is TRBJ1-1; D is unresolved. Germline values: CDR1 SGHKS, CDR2 YYEKEE (reference sequence). V gave up 0 bases and J gave up 8 bases, with 8 bases separating them. The CDR3 has 12 residues. Full variable domain (remainder filled in from reference TRBV5-5 and TRBJ1-1): DAGVTQSPTHLIKTRGQQVTLRCSPISGHKSVSWYQQVLGQGPQFIFQYYEKEERGRGNFPDRFSARQFPNYSSELNVNALLLGDSALYLCASSLAVREAFFGQGTRLTVV.

This sequence joins TRBV7-9 and TRBJ2-3, with D possibly matching TRBD1 (5 bases). The V gene lost 1 base and the J gene lost 8 bases, with 13 bases spanning the gap. This CDR3 has 14 residues. Germline CDR1 reads SEHNR; CDR2 reads FQNEAQ (reference sequence). CDR3 sequence reads: CASSLGGREGTQYF. CDR3 DNA sequence: TGTGCCAGCAGCTTAGGGGGCAGGGAAGGTACGCAGTATTTT. The full variable domain, its missing parts supplied by reference TRBV7-9 and TRBJ2-3, is DTGVSQNPRHKITKRGQNVTFRCDPISEHNRLYWYRQTLGQGPEFLTYFQNEAQLEKSRLLSDRFSAERPKGSFSTLEIQRTEQGDSAMYLCASSLGGREGTQYFGPGTRLTVL.

J is TRBJ1-4 and V is TRBV7-9; 9 nucleotides agree with TRBD1. After removal of 4 bases from V and 8 bases from J, the junction contained 11 bases not matched to a gene. CDR1 SEHNR and CDR2 FQNEAQ come from the germline V gene (reference sequence). The CDR3 runs 16 residues. CDR3 sequence: CASSSKGQGAYEKLFF. The CDR3 DNA reads as TGTGCCAGCAGCTCTAAGGGACAGGGCGCTTACGAAAAACTGTTTTTT.

V is TRBV6-2 or TRBV6-3 and J is TRBJ1-5; D call uncertain. Germline V gives CDR1 MNHEY, CDR2 SVGEGT. The CDR3 is 15 residues long. Trimming took 5 bases from V and 2 from J, leaving 13 bases between them. CDR3 sequence: CASSPPGGRNQPQHF. CDR3 bases: TGTGCCAGCAGTCCCCCCGGCGGGCGCAATCAGCCCCAGCATTTT.

The chain is built from TRBV6-2 or TRBV6-3 and TRBJ2-7; 7 positions match TRBD2. CDR3 length equals 14 residues. CDR1 and CDR2 (germline): MNHEY, SVGEGT. The trim removed 4 bases at V and 3 bases at J, leaving 6 bases unmatched. CDR3: CASSSTGGIYEQYF. The CDR3 DNA follows: TGTGCCAGCAGTTCAACGGGAGGAATCTACGAGCAGTACTTC.

The V gene is TRBV2, the J gene TRBJ1-5, with D perhaps TRBD1 (5 bases). V lost 4 bases, J lost 2 bases, and 12 bases lay in between. Germline CDR1 is SNHLY and CDR2 is FYNNEI. The CDR3 spans 15 residues. The CDR3 sequence is CASSGPGVGNQPQHF. Here the CDR3 DNA reads TGTGCCAGCAGTGGGCCGGGGGTGGGCAATCAGCCCCAGCATTTT.